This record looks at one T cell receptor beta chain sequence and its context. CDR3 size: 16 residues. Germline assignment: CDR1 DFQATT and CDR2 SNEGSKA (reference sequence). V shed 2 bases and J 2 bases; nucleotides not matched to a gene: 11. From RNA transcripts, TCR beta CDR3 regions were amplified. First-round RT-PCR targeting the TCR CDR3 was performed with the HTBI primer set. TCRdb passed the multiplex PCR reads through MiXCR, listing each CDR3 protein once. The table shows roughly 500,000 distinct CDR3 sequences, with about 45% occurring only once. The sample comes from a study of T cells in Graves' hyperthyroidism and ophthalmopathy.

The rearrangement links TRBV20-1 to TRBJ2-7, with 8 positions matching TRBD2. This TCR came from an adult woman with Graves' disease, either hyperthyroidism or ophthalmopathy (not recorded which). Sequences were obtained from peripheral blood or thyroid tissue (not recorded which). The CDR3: CSARKASGSFTYEQYF. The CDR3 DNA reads TGCAGTGCTAGAAAAGCTAGCGGGTCGTTTACCTACGAGCAGTACTTC.